These 14 T cell receptor beta chains share one sample of origin, sequenced in a study of early T cells in non-severe SARS-CoV-2 infection listed by TCRdb under 2021. The protocol used for the library was 5' RACE. Sequencing instrument: NextSeq 500. TCRdb redid the processing of the public reads, applying fastp at Q25 and MiXCR, and retained in-frame beta chains. All rows with the same CDR3 protein become a single entry with the most common DNA and genes. In this sample the table shows around 59,000 distinct CDR3 sequences, about 8.9% of which occur a single time. Together, the top ten hold about 16% of the sample. Sequenced sample: whole blood. Source of these receptors: an adult who was a healthcare worker with PCR-confirmed SARS-CoV-2 infection or an uninfected control (not recorded which).

This clonotype was observed at least ten times. V usage is TRBV7-9 and J usage is TRBJ2-7; D might be TRBD2 (5 bases). The V and J ends lost 5 bases and 2 bases respectively, with 16 bases between them. The CDR3 is 15 residues long. Germline V CDR1 and CDR2: SEHNR, FQNEAQ (reference sequence). This CDR3 is CASSPSGGTTYEQYF. In nucleotides, the CDR3 is TGTGCCAGCAGCCCAAGCGGCGGTACGACCTACGAGCAGTACTTC.

In its sample, this clonotype was seen a few times. This chain joins TRBV12-3 or TRBV12-4 and TRBJ1-1; 8 bases agree with TRBD1. The CDR3 covers 16 residues. V shed 1 base, J shed 0 bases, and the junction held 4 bases outside the gene matches. The DNA of the CDR3 is TGTGCCAGCAGTTTAGGGCAGGGGGCGATGAACACTGAAGCTTTCTTT. It codes for CASSLGQGAMNTEAFF.

The V and J genes are TRBV29-1 and TRBJ1-4; unclear D gene. V lost 7 bases to trimming and J lost 8 bases, with 11 bases between them. The germline V gene encodes CDR1 SQVTM and CDR2 ANQGSEA. The CDR3 spans 11 residues. The CDR3 DNA follows: TGCAGCGGGTGCCCGAGCGAAAAACTGTTTTTT. This encodes CSGCPSEKLFF.

The table lists this clonotype with a count of one. The chain couples TRBV7-3 to TRBJ2-1; 7 nucleotides agree with TRBD2. CDR1 SGHTA and CDR2 FQGTGA come from the germline V gene. The CDR3 spans 15 residues. V gave up 5 bases and J gave up 0 bases; unmatched junction bases: 4. The CDR3 is CASSETSVSYNEQFF. The CDR3 region has the DNA TGTGCCAGCAGCGAAACTAGCGTCTCCTACAATGAGCAGTTCTTC.

This clonotype occurred many times. This chain uses TRBV18 with TRBJ2-5; D is ambiguous. The V end was cut by 3 bases, the J end by 4 bases, with 15 bases between. CDR1 KGHSH and CDR2 LQKENI come from the germline V gene. This CDR3 has 15 amino acids. As DNA, the CDR3 is TGTGCCAGCTCACCGAGCAACGCGGCCCGAGAGACCCAGTACTTC. This encodes CASSPSNAARETQYF.

Many counts were recorded for this clonotype. The chain links TRBV11-1 to TRBJ2-7; the D is unclear. The CDR3 length is 13 residues. Trimming shortened V by 5 bases and J by 0 bases, and 8 bases separated the two germline ends. Germline V lookup: CDR1 SGHAT, CDR2 FQDESV (reference sequence). The DNA of the CDR3 is TGTGCCAGCAGCCAAGGGTTCTCCTACGAGCAGTACTTC. Protein: CASSQGFSYEQYF.

This clonotype was detected many times. The chain joins TRBV30 to TRBJ2-5; TRBD2 matches at 12 bases. With 8 bases clipped from V and 5 bases from J, the junction kept 12 bases outside the gene matches. CDR1 is GTSNPN and CDR2 is SVGIG in the germline V gene (reference sequence). The CDR3 sequence is 15 residues long. As DNA, the CDR3 is TGTGCCCTCGGACTAGCGGGAAGGCGGGGGGAGACCCAGTACTTC. Encoded protein: CALGLAGRRGETQYF.

This clonotype occurred many times. V usage is TRBV20-1 and J usage is TRBJ2-7; 12 positions agree with TRBD2. J was trimmed by 5 bases and V by 6 bases; bases with no gene match: 8. Germline V gene data show CDR1 as DFQATT and CDR2 as SNEGSKA (reference sequence). The CDR3 is made up of 14 amino acids. The CDR3 DNA reads TGCAGTGCGCGACTAGCGGGAGTGTCAGACGAGCAGTACTTC. Protein: CSARLAGVSDEQYF.

This clonotype was observed a handful of times. The V call is TRBV28, the J call TRBJ2-5, with 7 bases matching TRBD1. From germline, CDR1 is MDHEN and CDR2 SYDVKM. Trimming took 4 bases from V and 2 from J; bases not matched to a gene: 7. The CDR3 loop spans 15 amino acids. Here the CDR3 DNA reads TGTGCCAGCAGTTCCGGGCAGGGGGTTCAAGAGACCCAGTACTTC. It is translated as CASSSGQGVQETQYF.

The chain employs TRBV7-2 and TRBJ1-1; D not resolved. CDR1 and CDR2 (germline): SGHTA, FQGNSA. Trimming took off 5 bases at V and 10 bases at J, with 14 bases between the two ends. The CDR3 totals 12 residues. The CDR3 nucleotides read TGTGCCAGCAGCCCGTCTGGTTTTGGAGCTTTCTTT. Protein product: CASSPSGFGAFF.

A few counts support this clonotype. The V call is TRBV28, the J call TRBJ2-1, with D unclear. The V end was cut by 2 bases, the J end by 8 bases, with 10 bases between. Germline V CDR1 and CDR2: MDHEN, SYDVKM. The CDR3 loop spans 13 amino acids. CDR3 bases: TGTGCCAGCAGTTTAGCGGTCGTTCATGAGCAGTTCTTC. This encodes CASSLAVVHEQFF. Full variable domain (remainder filled in from reference TRBV28 and TRBJ2-1): DVKVTQSSRYLVKRTGEKVFLECVQDMDHENMFWYRQDPGLGLRLIYFSYDVKMKEKGDIPEGYSVSREKKERFSLILESASTNQTSMYLCASSLAVVHEQFFGPGTRLTVL.

The chain links TRBV6-6 to TRBJ2-7; 10 nucleotides align to TRBD1. The length of the CDR3 is 16 residues. Trimming removed 5 bases from V and 2 bases from J; junction bases left unmatched: 9. CDR1 and CDR2 from the germline V gene are MNHNY and SVGAGI (reference sequence). CDR3 bases: TGTGCCAGCAGTCCCCCGGGACAGGGGACGACCTACGAGCAGTACTTC. Translating it yields CASSPPGQGTTYEQYF.

This clonotype was found a few times. This sequence joins TRBV12-3 or TRBV12-4 and TRBJ2-3; 10 bases match TRBD2. CDR3 length equals 18 residues. V was clipped by 7 bases and J by 3 bases; unmatched bases: 16. For the CDR3, the DNA is TGTGCCAGCACCCCTGGGGCCCTAGCGGGAGATCAGACAGATACGCAGTATTTT. As protein: CASTPGALAGDQTDTQYF.

At least ten counts were recorded for this clonotype. The CDR3: CASRGGIGRYSNQPQHF. The CDR3, as DNA: TGTGCCAGCAGGGGGGGGATCGGACGGTATAGCAATCAGCCCCAGCATTTT. The gene calls are TRBV27 and TRBJ1-5, with D maybe TRBD1 (5 bases). The V end was cut by 6 bases, the J end by 0 bases, with 18 bases between. CDR1 MNHEY and CDR2 SMNVEV come from the germline V gene (reference sequence). This CDR3 spans 17 amino acids.